This record concerns one TCR beta chain sequence. The target antigen is unknown. The sample originates from a study of cytomegalovirus exposure and HLA in healthy donors. Germline V CDR1 and CDR2: SGHKS, YYEKEE (reference sequence). Trimming pared 5 bases from V and 4 bases from J, leaving 18 bases between. This CDR3 has 15 residues. Findings and caveats of the study: A likely sequencing artifact accounted for one observed cluster of highly shared sequence variants. The presence/absence work took it that sequencing depth was about the same across donors. Most subjects' HLA-A and HLA-B alleles were reportedly predicted from TCR beta sequences.

PCR amplification relied on 60 Vbeta primers (plus 13 Jbeta primers). The data were produced by immunoSEQ multiplex PCR, yet TCRdb's version contains in-frame clones alone and is incomplete. Here the sample spans about 110,000 clones, 76% being singletons. The clonotype comes from a man under 40 in good health and CMV-seropositive. The chain uses TRBV5-5 and TRBJ2-5; tentative D call: TRBD1 (6 bases). Sample: PBMCs. CDR3 protein: CASRFTPGARETQYF. CDR3 nucleotide sequence: TGTGCCAGCAGGTTCACCCCAGGGGCGAGAGAGACCCAGTACTTC.